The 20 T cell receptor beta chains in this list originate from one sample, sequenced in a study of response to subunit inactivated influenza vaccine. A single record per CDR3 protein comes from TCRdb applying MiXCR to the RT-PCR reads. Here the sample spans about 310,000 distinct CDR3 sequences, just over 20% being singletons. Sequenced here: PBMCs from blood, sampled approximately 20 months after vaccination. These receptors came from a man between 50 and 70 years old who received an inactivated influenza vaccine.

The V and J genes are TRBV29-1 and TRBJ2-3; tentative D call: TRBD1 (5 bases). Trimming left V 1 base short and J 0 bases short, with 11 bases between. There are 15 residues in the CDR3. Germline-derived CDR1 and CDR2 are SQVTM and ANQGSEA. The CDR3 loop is CSVEGDRDSTDTQYF. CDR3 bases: TGCAGCGTTGAAGGAGACAGAGACAGCACAGATACGCAGTATTTT.

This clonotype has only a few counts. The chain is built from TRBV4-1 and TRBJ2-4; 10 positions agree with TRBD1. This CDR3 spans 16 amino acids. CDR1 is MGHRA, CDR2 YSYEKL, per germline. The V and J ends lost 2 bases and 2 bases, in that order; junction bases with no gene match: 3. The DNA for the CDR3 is TGCGCCAGCAGCCAACCGGGACAGGGGTCCAAAAACATTCAGTACTTC. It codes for CASSQPGQGSKNIQYF.

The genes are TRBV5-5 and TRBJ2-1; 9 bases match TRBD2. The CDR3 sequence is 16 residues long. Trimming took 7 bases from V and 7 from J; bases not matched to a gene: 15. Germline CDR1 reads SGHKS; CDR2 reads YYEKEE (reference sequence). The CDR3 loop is CASQPGGRAPSNEQFF. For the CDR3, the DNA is TGTGCCAGCCAGCCGGGCGGGAGGGCCCCTTCAAATGAGCAGTTCTTC.

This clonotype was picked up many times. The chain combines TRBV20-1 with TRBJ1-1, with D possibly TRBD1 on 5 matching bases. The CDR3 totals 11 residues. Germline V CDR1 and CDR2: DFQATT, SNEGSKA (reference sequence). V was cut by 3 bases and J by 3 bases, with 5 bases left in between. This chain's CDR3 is CSARGDTEAFF. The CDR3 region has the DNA TGCAGTGCTAGGGGGGACACTGAAGCTTTCTTT.

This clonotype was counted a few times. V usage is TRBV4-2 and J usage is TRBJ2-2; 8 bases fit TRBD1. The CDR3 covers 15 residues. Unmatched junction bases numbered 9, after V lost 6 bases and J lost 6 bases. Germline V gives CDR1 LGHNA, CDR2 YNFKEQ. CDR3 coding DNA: TGTGCCAGCAGAAGAGGACAGGGAATTGCCGGGGAGCTGTTTTTT. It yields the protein CASRRGQGIAGELFF.

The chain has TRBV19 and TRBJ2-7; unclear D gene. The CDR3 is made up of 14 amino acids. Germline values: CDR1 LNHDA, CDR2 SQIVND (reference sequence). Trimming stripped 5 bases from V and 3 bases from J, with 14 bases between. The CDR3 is CASSPALADYEQYF. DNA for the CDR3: TGTGCCAGTAGTCCCGCCTTGGCAGACTACGAGCAGTACTTC.

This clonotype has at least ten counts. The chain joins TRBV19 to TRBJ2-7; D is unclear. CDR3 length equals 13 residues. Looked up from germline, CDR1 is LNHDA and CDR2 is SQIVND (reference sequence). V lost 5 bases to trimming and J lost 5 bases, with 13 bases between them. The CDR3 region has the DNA TGTGCCAGTAGTCGTAACCTTCAACACGAGCAGTACTTC. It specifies CASSRNLQHEQYF.

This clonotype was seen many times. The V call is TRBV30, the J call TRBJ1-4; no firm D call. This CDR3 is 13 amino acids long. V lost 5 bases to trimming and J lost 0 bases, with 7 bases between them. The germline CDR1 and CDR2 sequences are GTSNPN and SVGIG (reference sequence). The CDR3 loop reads CAWDGATNEKLFF. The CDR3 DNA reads TGTGCCTGGGATGGTGCAACTAATGAAAAACTGTTTTTT. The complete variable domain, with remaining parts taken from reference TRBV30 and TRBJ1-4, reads SQTIHQWPATLVQPVGSPLSLECTVEGTSNPNLYWYRQAAGRGLQLLFYSVGIGQISSEVPQNLSASRPQDRQFILSSKKLLLSDSGFYLCAWDGATNEKLFFGSGTQLSVL.

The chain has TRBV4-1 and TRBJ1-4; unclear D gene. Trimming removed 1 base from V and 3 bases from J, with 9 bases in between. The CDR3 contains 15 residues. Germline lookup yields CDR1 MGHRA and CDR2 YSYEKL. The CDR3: CASSQVPRSNEKLFF. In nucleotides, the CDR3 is TGCGCCAGCAGCCAAGTCCCACGCTCTAATGAAAAACTGTTTTTT.

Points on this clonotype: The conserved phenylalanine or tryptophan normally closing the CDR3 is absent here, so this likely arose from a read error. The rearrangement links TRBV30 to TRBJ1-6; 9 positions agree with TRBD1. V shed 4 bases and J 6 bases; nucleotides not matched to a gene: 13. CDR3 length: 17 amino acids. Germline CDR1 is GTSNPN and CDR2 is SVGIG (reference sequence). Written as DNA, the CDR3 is TGTGCCTGGACCGGGACAGGGTCGTGGGCGGCTAATTCACCCCTCCACCTT. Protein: CAWTGTGSWAANSPLHL.

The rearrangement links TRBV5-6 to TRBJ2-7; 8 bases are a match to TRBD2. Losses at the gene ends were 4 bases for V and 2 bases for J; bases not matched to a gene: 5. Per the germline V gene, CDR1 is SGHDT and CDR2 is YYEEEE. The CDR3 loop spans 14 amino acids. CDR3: CASSPPGGPYEQYF. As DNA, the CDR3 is TGTGCCAGCAGCCCCCCGGGGGGGCCCTACGAGCAGTACTTC.

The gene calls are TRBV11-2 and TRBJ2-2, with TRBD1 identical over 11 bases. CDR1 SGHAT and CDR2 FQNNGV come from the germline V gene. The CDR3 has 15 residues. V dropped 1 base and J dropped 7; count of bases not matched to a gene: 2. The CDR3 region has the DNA TGTGCCAGCAGCTTAGGGACAGGGGGCCACGGGGAGCTGTTTTTT. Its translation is CASSLGTGGHGELFF.

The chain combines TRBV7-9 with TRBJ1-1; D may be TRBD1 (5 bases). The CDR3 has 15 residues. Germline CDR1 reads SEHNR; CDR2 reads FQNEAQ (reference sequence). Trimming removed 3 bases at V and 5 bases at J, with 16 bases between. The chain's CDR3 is CASSLPQGRETEAFF. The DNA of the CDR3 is TGTGCCAGCAGCTTGCCCCAGGGCAGGGAGACTGAAGCTTTCTTT.

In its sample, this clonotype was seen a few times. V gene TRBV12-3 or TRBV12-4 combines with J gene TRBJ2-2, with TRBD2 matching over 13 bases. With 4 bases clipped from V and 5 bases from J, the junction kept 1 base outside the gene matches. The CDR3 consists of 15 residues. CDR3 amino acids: CASSSGLAGTGELFF. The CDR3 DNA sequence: TGTGCCAGCAGTTCGGGACTAGCGGGAACCGGGGAGCTGTTTTTT.

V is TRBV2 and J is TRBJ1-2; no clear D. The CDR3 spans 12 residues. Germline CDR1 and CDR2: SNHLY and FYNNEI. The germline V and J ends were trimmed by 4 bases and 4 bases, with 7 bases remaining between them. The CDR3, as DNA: TGTGCCAGCAGTGTTCTGGGCTATGGCTACACCTTC. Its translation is CASSVLGYGYTF. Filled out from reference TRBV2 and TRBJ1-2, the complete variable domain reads EPEVTQTPSHQVTQMGQEVILRCVPISNHLYFYWYRQILGQKVEFLVSFYNNEISEKSEIFDDQFSVERPDGSNFTLKIRSTKLEDSAMYFCASSVLGYGYTFGSGTRLTVV.

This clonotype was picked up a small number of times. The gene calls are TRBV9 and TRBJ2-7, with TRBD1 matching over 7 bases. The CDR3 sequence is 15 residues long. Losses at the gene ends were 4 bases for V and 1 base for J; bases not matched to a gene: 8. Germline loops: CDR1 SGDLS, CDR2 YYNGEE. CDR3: CASSQYGTASYEQYF. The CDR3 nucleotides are TGTGCCAGCAGCCAATACGGGACAGCTTCCTACGAGCAGTACTTC.

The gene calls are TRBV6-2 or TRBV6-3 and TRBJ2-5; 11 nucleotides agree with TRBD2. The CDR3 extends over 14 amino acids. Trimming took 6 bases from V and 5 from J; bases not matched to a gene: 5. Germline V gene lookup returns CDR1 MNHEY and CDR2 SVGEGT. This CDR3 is CASSGSSGRETQYF. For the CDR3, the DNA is TGTGCCAGCAGCGGATCTAGCGGGAGGGAGACCCAGTACTTC.

In DNA, the CDR3 is TGTGCCAGCAGCGATACTTCCTCCTACGAGCAGTACTTC. Translated: CASSDTSSYEQYF. The chain is built from TRBV3-1 and TRBJ2-7; D gene unclear. The CDR3 has 13 residues. Trimming shortened V by 5 bases and J by 0 bases, and 8 bases separated the two germline ends. The germline V gene has CDR1 LGHDT and CDR2 YNNKEL (reference sequence).

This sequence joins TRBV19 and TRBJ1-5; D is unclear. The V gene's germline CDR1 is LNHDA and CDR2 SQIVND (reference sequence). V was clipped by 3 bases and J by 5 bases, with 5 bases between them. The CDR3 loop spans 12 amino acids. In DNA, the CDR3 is TGTGCCAGTAGTATGTACGATCAGCCCCAGCATTTT. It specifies CASSMYDQPQHF. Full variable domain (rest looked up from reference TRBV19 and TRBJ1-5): DGGITQSPKYLFRKEGQNVTLSCEQNLNHDAMYWYRQDPGQGLRLIYYSQIVNDFQKGDIAEGYSVSREKKESFPLTVTSAQKNPTAFYLCASSMYDQPQHFGDGTRLSIL.

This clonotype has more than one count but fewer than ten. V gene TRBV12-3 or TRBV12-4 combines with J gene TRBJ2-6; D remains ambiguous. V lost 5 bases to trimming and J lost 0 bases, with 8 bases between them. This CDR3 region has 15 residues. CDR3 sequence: CASSPRSSGANVLTF. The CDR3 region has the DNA TGTGCCAGCAGTCCCAGGAGCTCTGGGGCCAACGTCCTGACTTTC.